One sample yielded the 19 T cell receptor beta chains listed below, sequenced in a study of type 1 and type 2 diabetes patients. Genomic DNA was the PCR template. A primer set of 30 forward and 13 reverse primers amplified the CDR3. TCRdb reprocessed the multiplex PCR reads via MiXCR and lists one record per CDR3 protein. The sample includes 250,000 or so distinct CDR3 sequences, 45% to 60% of them seen just once. Material: peripheral blood mononuclear cells (PBMCs). These receptors were collected from a man aged 18 to 30 with type 2 diabetes.

In its sample, this clonotype was seen a few times. This chain uses TRBV11-2 with TRBJ1-2; D remains ambiguous. This CDR3 spans 12 amino acids. V gave up 3 bases and J gave up 4 bases, with 6 bases separating them. The V gene's germline CDR1 is SGHAT and CDR2 FQNNGV. In DNA form, the CDR3 reads TGTGCCAGCAGCTTTTCTGGCTATGGCTACACCTTC. Its protein is CASSFSGYGYTF. Together with reference TRBV11-2 and TRBJ1-2, the CDR3 gives the full variable domain: EAGVAQSPRYKIIEKRQSVAFWCNPISGHATLYWYQQILGQGPKLLIQFQNNGVVDDSQLPKDRFSAERLKGVDSTLKIQPAKLEDSAVYLCASSFSGYGYTFGSGTRLTVV.

In its sample, this clonotype was seen a few times. CDR3 residues: CASSTDGQSSYNEQFF. The CDR3 DNA reads TGCGCCAGCAGTACTGATGGACAGAGCTCCTACAATGAGCAGTTCTTC. The V call is TRBV10-1, the J call TRBJ2-1; a possible D gene is TRBD1 (6 bases). The CDR3 spans 16 residues. The germline V gene has CDR1 WNHNN and CDR2 SYGVQD (reference sequence). V was clipped by 5 bases and J by 0 bases, with 14 bases between them.

V is TRBV27 and J is TRBJ2-7; 7 positions agree with TRBD1. Germline-derived CDR1 and CDR2 are MNHEY and SMNVEV (reference sequence). This CDR3 has 15 residues. Losses at the gene ends were 6 bases for V and 1 base for J; bases not matched to a gene: 9. CDR3 amino acids: CASRITGATSYEQYF. CDR3 coding DNA: TGTGCCAGCAGAATAACAGGGGCCACTTCCTACGAGCAGTACTTC.

V and J are TRBV2 and TRBJ2-1; D uncertain. The germline V and J ends were trimmed by 6 bases and 8 bases, with 11 bases remaining between them. CDR3 length equals 12 residues. Germline CDR1 SNHLY, CDR2 FYNNEI. CDR3 residues: CASSQVLDEQFF. The CDR3 DNA follows: TGTGCCAGCAGCCAAGTCCTCGATGAGCAGTTCTTC.

The chain carries TRBV20-1 and TRBJ1-4, with 7 nucleotides matching TRBD1. Trimming took 4 bases from V and 10 from J; bases not matched to a gene: 6. Germline loops: CDR1 DFQATT, CDR2 SNEGSKA (reference sequence). The CDR3 is made up of 12 amino acids. This CDR3 reads CSAIGTAGKLFF. The CDR3, as DNA: TGCAGTGCTATTGGGACAGCTGGAAAACTGTTTTTT.

With respect to this clonotype: It may be a read error: a sequence one base away is much more abundant. This chain connects TRBV7-6 to TRBJ2-5; D remains ambiguous. V lost 6 bases to trimming and J lost 1 base, with 3 bases between them. The CDR3 is 11 amino acids. Germline V gene lookup returns CDR1 SGHVS and CDR2 FNYEAQ. The CDR3 reads CASRSQETQYF. Here the CDR3 DNA reads TGTGCCAGCAGGTCCCAAGAGACCCAGTACTTC.

This sequence joins TRBV30 and TRBJ1-5, with D uncertain. V dropped 0 bases and J dropped 4 bases, with 7 bases sitting between them. The CDR3 sequence is 13 residues long. Germline V CDR1 and CDR2: GTSNPN, SVGIG (reference sequence). Here the CDR3 DNA reads TGTGCCTGGAGTGTACAAGAGAATCAGCCCCAGCATTTT. Amino acids: CAWSVQENQPQHF. The full variable domain, with the rest looked up from reference TRBV30 and TRBJ1-5, is SQTIHQWPATLVQPVGSPLSLECTVEGTSNPNLYWYRQAAGRGLQLLFYSVGIGQISSEVPQNLSASRPQDRQFILSSKKLLLSDSGFYLCAWSVQENQPQHFGDGTRLSIL.

This chain links TRBV20-1 with TRBJ2-2; D gene uncertain. The V end was cut by 5 bases, the J end by 2 bases, with 12 bases between. This CDR3 comprises 14 residues. Germline values: CDR1 DFQATT, CDR2 SNEGSKA (reference sequence). The chain's CDR3 is CSARNLINTGELFF. CDR3 sequence (DNA): TGCAGTGCTCGAAACCTAATTAACACCGGGGAGCTGTTTTTT.

The chain recombines TRBV20-1 with TRBJ2-7, with 9 bases fitting TRBD1. The CDR3 contains 13 residues. Germline loops: CDR1 DFQATT, CDR2 SNEGSKA (reference sequence). After removal of 5 bases from V and 6 bases from J, the junction contained 8 bases not matched to a gene. The CDR3 nucleotides are TGCAGTGCTTCACCCGGGACAGGGCGCGAGCAGTACTTC. Its protein product is CSASPGTGREQYF.

This clonotype has just a few counts. The rearrangement joins TRBV12-3 or TRBV12-4 to TRBJ1-2, with a weak D call TRBD1 (6 bases). CDR3 length: 14 amino acids. Trimming stripped 8 bases from V and 5 bases from J, with 18 bases between. The CDR3 loop reads CASGRQQGGYGYTF. CDR3 DNA: TGTGCCAGCGGGAGACAACAGGGAGGGTATGGCTACACCTTC.

This clonotype was observed at least ten times. The rearrangement links TRBV10-1 to TRBJ2-1; no firm D call. The CDR3 has 13 residues. Deletions cut 0 bases from V and 4 bases from J, with 4 bases between. CDR1 is WNHNN and CDR2 is SYGVQD in the germline V gene (reference sequence). The CDR3 nucleotides read TGCGCCAGCAGTGAGTCGACGTACAATGAGCAGTTCTTC. This gives the protein CASSESTYNEQFF.

J is TRBJ2-7 and V is TRBV25-1; no clear D gene. The CDR3 covers 16 residues. V shed 5 bases and J shed 1 base, with 18 bases lying between them. Germline CDR1 MGHDK, CDR2 SYGVNS. CDR3 sequence reads: CASSSPRQRKSYEQYF. CDR3 bases: TGTGCCAGCAGTTCCCCGCGGCAGCGCAAGTCCTACGAGCAGTACTTC.

V usage is TRBV2 and J usage is TRBJ1-2; 8 nucleotides agree with TRBD1. CDR3 size: 14 residues. With 8 bases clipped from V and 6 bases from J, the junction kept 11 bases outside the gene matches. Per the germline V gene, CDR1 is SNHLY and CDR2 is FYNNEI. In DNA form, the CDR3 reads TGTGCCAGCGCAGGACAGGGAGTGGGGGATGGCTACACCTTC. Translation: CASAGQGVGDGYTF.

The chain links TRBV20-1 to TRBJ2-7, with TRBD2 identical over 7 bases. The CDR3 covers 14 residues. In germline, CDR1 is DFQATT, CDR2 SNEGSKA (reference sequence). Unmatched junction bases numbered 12, after V lost 3 bases and J lost 7 bases. CDR3 protein: CSASSREGHREQYF. The CDR3, as DNA: TGCAGTGCTAGCTCGAGGGAGGGCCATCGGGAGCAGTACTTC.

The CDR3 region has the DNA TGCAGCGCGACAGGGACAGCTGAAGAGACCCAGTACTTC. Residues: CSATGTAEETQYF. V and J are TRBV29-1 and TRBJ2-5, with 7 bases fitting TRBD1. This CDR3 has 13 residues. With V trimmed by 7 bases and J by 3 bases, 8 bases remained unmatched. Germline V lookup: CDR1 SQVTM, CDR2 ANQGSEA. The full variable domain, with the rest looked up from reference TRBV29-1 and TRBJ2-5, is SAVISQKPSRDICQRGTSLTIQCQVDSQVTMMFWYRQQPGQSLTLIATANQGSEATYESGFVIDKFPISRPNLTFSTLTVSNMSPEDSSIYLCSATGTAEETQYFGPGTRLLVL.

The chain combines TRBV7-3 with TRBJ2-3; D not resolved. Germline CDR1 is SGHTA and CDR2 is FQGTGA. CDR3 length: 15 amino acids. V lost 9 bases, J lost 7 bases, and 23 bases lay in between. Here the CDR3 DNA reads TGTGCCAGTAGTATCAAACGGCTCCATGGAAATACGCAGTATTTT. It is translated as CASSIKRLHGNTQYF.

About this clonotype itself: A single base separates this from a much larger clone, so it may be a read error. V gene TRBV25-1 combines with J gene TRBJ2-5; perhaps TRBD2 as D (5 bases). The CDR3 has 13 residues. Germline-derived CDR1 and CDR2 are MGHDK and SYGVNS. This CDR3 reads CAGSGKRQETQYF. The CDR3, as DNA: TGTGCCGGCAGTGGGAAGCGGCAAGAGACCCAGTACTTC.

This clonotype was observed a few times. This chain links TRBV19 with TRBJ2-7; tentatively, D is TRBD1 or TRBD2 (5 bases each). Germline-derived CDR1 and CDR2 are LNHDA and SQIVND (reference sequence). Trimming cost V 10 bases and J 0 bases, with 13 bases left between them. The CDR3 has 13 amino acids. CDR3: CATTGTDSYEQYF. CDR3 coding DNA: TGTGCCACCACCGGGACGGACTCCTACGAGCAGTACTTC. Supplemented by reference TRBV19 and TRBJ2-7, the full variable domain reads DGGITQSPKYLFRKEGQNVTLSCEQNLNHDAMYWYRQDPGQGLRLIYYSQIVNDFQKGDIAEGYSVSREKKESFPLTVTSAQKNPTAFYLCATTGTDSYEQYFGPGTRLTVT.

The genes are TRBV19 and TRBJ2-5; D tentatively reads TRBD1 or TRBD2 (5 bases each). The length of the CDR3 is 15 residues. The V end was cut by 4 bases, the J end by 9 bases, with 21 bases between. Germline V gene lookup returns CDR1 LNHDA and CDR2 SQIVND (reference sequence). The CDR3 sequence is CASSTWDGPMWAQYF. The CDR3 DNA reads as TGTGCCAGTAGTACCTGGGACGGTCCTATGTGGGCCCAGTACTTC.